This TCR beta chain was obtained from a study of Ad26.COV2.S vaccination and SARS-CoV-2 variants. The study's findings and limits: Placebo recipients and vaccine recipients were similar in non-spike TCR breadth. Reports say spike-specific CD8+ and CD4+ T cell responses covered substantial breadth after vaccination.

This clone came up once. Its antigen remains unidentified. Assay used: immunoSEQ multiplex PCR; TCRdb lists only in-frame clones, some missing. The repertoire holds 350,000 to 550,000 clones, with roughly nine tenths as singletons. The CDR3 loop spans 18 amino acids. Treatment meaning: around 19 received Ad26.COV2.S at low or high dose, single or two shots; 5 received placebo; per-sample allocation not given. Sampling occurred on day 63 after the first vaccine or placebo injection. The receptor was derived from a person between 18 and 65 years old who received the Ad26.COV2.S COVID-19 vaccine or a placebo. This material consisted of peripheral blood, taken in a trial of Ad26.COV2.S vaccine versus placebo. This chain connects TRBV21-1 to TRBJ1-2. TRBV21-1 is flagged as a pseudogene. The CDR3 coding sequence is TGTGCCAGCAGGCATAACGGAGGAGCGGGGCGCTTAACTTATGGCTACACCTTC. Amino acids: CASRHNGGAGRLTYGYTF.